The 24 T cell receptor beta chains in this list originate from one sample, sequenced in a study of cytomegalovirus exposure and HLA in healthy donors. Researchers ran the PCR with 60 Vbeta and 13 Jbeta primers. Here immunoSEQ multiplex PCR was the method, and the copy in TCRdb shows in-frame clones only, minus some. The sample has about 130,000 clones, 75% seen once. Sequenced sample: PBMCs. The receptors here all came from a man younger than 40 in good health and CMV-seronegative.

The chain combines TRBV7-2 with TRBJ2-2; unclear D gene. The V and J ends lost 6 bases and 2 bases respectively, with 4 bases between them. The CDR3 is made up of 12 amino acids. CDR1 is SGHTA, CDR2 FQGNSA, per germline. This CDR3 reads CASRRNTGELFF. The CDR3 region has the DNA TGTGCCAGCAGGCGAAACACCGGGGAGCTGTTTTTT.

The gene calls are TRBV5-1 and TRBJ2-7; 11 bases are a match to TRBD2. The ends lost 3 bases at V and 5 bases at J; junction bases unmatched: 7. Germline loops: CDR1 SGHRS, CDR2 YFSETQ. The CDR3 totals 15 residues. CDR3 sequence: CASSYASGRNDEQYF. The CDR3, as DNA: TGCGCCAGCAGCTATGCTAGCGGGAGGAACGACGAGCAGTACTTC.

V is TRBV28 and J is TRBJ2-5; 7 bases map to TRBD2. V shed 9 bases and J 5 bases; nucleotides not matched to a gene: 6. CDR3 length: 12 amino acids. Germline V gives CDR1 MDHEN, CDR2 SYDVKM. This CDR3 is CASREARETQYF. The DNA for the CDR3 is TGTGCCAGTCGGGAGGCTCGGGAGACCCAGTACTTC. The whole variable domain, remainder taken from reference TRBV28 and TRBJ2-5, is DVKVTQSSRYLVKRTGEKVFLECVQDMDHENMFWYRQDPGLGLRLIYFSYDVKMKEKGDIPEGYSVSREKKERFSLILESASTNQTSMYLCASREARETQYFGPGTRLLVL.

The V and J genes are TRBV27 and TRBJ2-7; maybe TRBD1 (6 bases). CDR1 and CDR2 from the germline V gene are MNHEY and SMNVEV (reference sequence). The V end lost 5 bases, the J end lost 0 bases, and 8 bases lay between the germline ends. There are 13 residues in the CDR3. The CDR3 region has the DNA TGTGCCAGCAGTCCAGGGGCCTCCTACGAGCAGTACTTC. Protein sequence: CASSPGASYEQYF.

Of note for this clone: Distinct nucleotide sequences in the sample also encode this CDR3. The chain combines TRBV27 with TRBJ1-1, with D uncertain. CDR1 and CDR2 (germline): MNHEY, SMNVEV (reference sequence). The V gene lost 3 bases and the J gene lost 4 bases, with 9 bases spanning the gap. This CDR3 has 13 residues. The CDR3 is CASSFGTGTEAFF. CDR3 DNA: TGTGCCAGCAGTTTTGGTACTGGCACTGAAGCTTTCTTT.

J is TRBJ1-1 and V is TRBV6-5; TRBD1 matches at 8 bases. CDR3 length: 16 residues. With 2 bases clipped from V and 4 bases from J, the junction kept 9 bases outside the gene matches. Germline CDR1 MNHEY, CDR2 SVGAGI. The CDR3 is CASSYHSGGEGTEAFF. CDR3 coding DNA: TGTGCCAGCAGTTACCACTCAGGGGGCGAGGGCACTGAAGCTTTCTTT.

The V and J genes are TRBV7-9 and TRBJ2-3; 10 nucleotides align to TRBD2. Germline trimming cut 5 bases from V and 0 bases from J; bases unmatched to any gene: 2. Germline V lookup: CDR1 SEHNR, CDR2 FQNEAQ (reference sequence). This CDR3 has 15 amino acids. DNA for the CDR3: TGTGCCAGCAGCCGGACTAGCGGAAGCACAGATACGCAGTATTTT. Protein product: CASSRTSGSTDTQYF.

The V and J genes are TRBV5-6 and TRBJ1-6; a possible D gene is TRBD1 (5 bases). This CDR3 has 14 residues. Trimming took 4 bases from V and 4 from J, leaving 9 bases between them. Germline CDR1 and CDR2: SGHDT and YYEEEE. This CDR3 is CASSLTVYNSPLHF. DNA for the CDR3: TGTGCCAGCAGCCTGACAGTTTATAATTCACCCCTCCACTTT.

The V gene is TRBV29-1, the J gene TRBJ1-2; 9 positions match TRBD1. The CDR3 spans 16 residues. Germline assignment: CDR1 SQVTM and CDR2 ANQGSEA. V shed 6 bases and J 4 bases; nucleotides not matched to a gene: 15. This CDR3 reads CSVPGQGSSTTYGYTF. DNA for the CDR3: TGCAGCGTCCCCGGACAGGGGTCCTCAACCACCTATGGCTACACCTTC.

The gene calls are TRBV28 and TRBJ1-5; a weak D match, TRBD1 (6 bases). Germline-derived CDR1 and CDR2 are MDHEN and SYDVKM. There are 15 residues in the CDR3. V was clipped by 4 bases and J by 3 bases, with 13 bases between them. In DNA, the CDR3 is TGTGCCAGCAGTTCCCCACAGGGTTTCAATCAGCCCCAGCATTTT. Protein sequence: CASSSPQGFNQPQHF.

This clone appeared a few times. The CDR3 DNA follows: TGTGCCAGCAGTTTCGTTTCGGGTGAGCAGTTCTTC. Residues: CASSFVSGEQFF. V and J are TRBV28 and TRBJ2-1; D gene uncertain. This CDR3 has 12 residues. V lost 3 bases and J 9 bases, leaving 9 bases between the germline ends. Germline V CDR1 and CDR2: MDHEN, SYDVKM.

The rearrangement links TRBV29-1 to TRBJ2-5, with a weak D call TRBD2 (6 bases). The CDR3 contains 17 residues. Germline V gene sequence: CDR1 SQVTM, CDR2 ANQGSEA. V dropped 0 bases and J dropped 5 bases, with 22 bases sitting between them. CDR3 region: CSVEDGGAKGVQETQYF. For the CDR3, the DNA is TGCAGCGTTGAAGATGGAGGGGCTAAAGGGGTCCAGGAGACCCAGTACTTC.

The chain is built from TRBV6-5 and TRBJ1-2; no firm D call. Germline-derived CDR1 and CDR2 are MNHEY and SVGAGI. V was pared by 7 bases and J by 8 bases, with 20 bases between. The length of the CDR3 is 14 residues. The CDR3: CASNGEGALGGYTF. The CDR3 coding sequence is TGTGCCAGCAATGGGGAGGGAGCCCTCGGCGGCTACACCTTC.

The CDR3 DNA reads TGTGCCAGCAGCCAGGTCTCCGGGACTACCGAACGTACGCAGTATTTT. Its protein is CASSQVSGTTERTQYF. The rearrangement links TRBV4-2 to TRBJ2-3; 7 bases align to TRBD2. The J segment lost 8 bases and the V segment lost 3 bases, leaving 14 bases of the junction unmatched. Per the germline V gene, CDR1 is LGHNA and CDR2 is YNFKEQ. The CDR3 runs 16 residues.

The chain links TRBV4-2 to TRBJ2-1; the D gene is possibly TRBD2 (6 bases). Germline values: CDR1 LGHNA, CDR2 YNFKEQ. V was pared by 2 bases and J by 4 bases, with 15 bases between. The CDR3 length is 16 residues. DNA for the CDR3: TGTGCCAGCAGCCAACGGGCGGGGAGTACATACAATGAGCAGTTCTTC. Translation: CASSQRAGSTYNEQFF.

This clone was counted between two and nine times. The J gene is TRBJ2-5, the V gene TRBV5-1; D may be TRBD1 (5 bases). The DNA end is a closer match to TRBJ2-7, so the J assignment may be wrong. This CDR3 has 15 residues. Germline V gene lookup returns CDR1 SGHRS and CDR2 YFSETQ. CDR3 DNA: TGCGCCAGCAGCTTGGCCCAGGGTAGAACCTACGAGCAGTACTTC. Translated: CASSLAQGRTYEQYF.

The rearrangement uses TRBV11-2 and TRBJ2-3; tentatively, D is TRBD2 (5 bases). CDR3 size: 16 residues. Germline CDR1 SGHAT, CDR2 FQNNGV. With 4 bases removed from V and 2 bases from J, the gap between germline ends came to 16 bases. The CDR3 DNA follows: TGTGCCAGCAGCTCCACGGCGGGCGGACTCACAGATACGCAGTATTTT. As protein: CASSSTAGGLTDTQYF.

The genes are TRBV27 and TRBJ2-3; no firm D call. The CDR3 sequence is 13 residues long. V was pared by 8 bases and J by 3 bases, with 12 bases between. CDR1 and CDR2 (germline): MNHEY, SMNVEV (reference sequence). CDR3 residues: CASGVQGTDTQYF. The CDR3 nucleotides read TGTGCCAGCGGAGTACAAGGAACAGATACGCAGTATTTT.

The chain recombines TRBV9 with TRBJ1-1; no reliable D call. The germline V and J ends were trimmed by 3 bases and 4 bases, with 13 bases remaining between them. This CDR3 is built from 14 residues. In germline, CDR1 is SGDLS, CDR2 YYNGEE. The CDR3 protein is CASSEEVSGTEAFF. The CDR3 coding sequence is TGTGCCAGCAGCGAAGAAGTGAGTGGCACTGAAGCTTTCTTT.

The V gene is TRBV5-1, the J gene TRBJ2-7; the match to TRBD2 covers 7 bases. CDR1 and CDR2 (germline): SGHRS, YFSETQ. CDR3 length equals 20 residues. Germline trimming cut 4 bases from V and 0 bases from J; bases unmatched to any gene: 22. The CDR3 DNA reads TGCGCCAGCAGCGGGGGGGGGTTATGGGATAGAAGCGGTGACTCCTACGAGCAGTACTTC. It specifies CASSGGGLWDRSGDSYEQYF.

The chain carries TRBV27 and TRBJ1-2; the D gene is possibly TRBD1 (5 bases). Trimming stripped 5 bases from V and 8 bases from J, with 18 bases between. Germline assignment: CDR1 MNHEY and CDR2 SMNVEV (reference sequence). The CDR3 runs to 14 residues. CDR3 DNA sequence: TGTGCCAGCAGTCCACGTTCGCGGGGCGGGGGCTACACCTTC. Amino acid sequence: CASSPRSRGGGYTF.

This chain connects TRBV5-4 to TRBJ2-3; 8 bases fit TRBD2. CDR1 is SGHNT, CDR2 YYREEE, per germline (reference sequence). This CDR3 contains 15 residues. Trimming took 4 bases from V and 5 from J; bases not matched to a gene: 9. The CDR3 loop is CASSAAGDGGDTQYF. The CDR3 coding sequence is TGTGCCAGCAGCGCAGCGGGAGATGGCGGAGATACGCAGTATTTT.

V and J are TRBV2 and TRBJ2-1, with 7 bases aligning to TRBD1. The CDR3 length is 14 residues. Germline values: CDR1 SNHLY, CDR2 FYNNEI. V was pared by 11 bases and J by 5 bases, with 12 bases of the junction left unmatched. CDR3 in amino acids: CAAGGSSNHNEQFF. The CDR3 coding sequence is TGTGCCGCAGGGGGTTCCAGTAACCACAATGAGCAGTTCTTC.

J is TRBJ1-2 and V is TRBV5-1; possible D gene TRBD1, 6 bases. CDR3 size: 14 residues. V was cut by 0 bases and J by 7 bases, with 13 bases left in between. Germline CDR1 reads SGHRS; CDR2 reads YFSETQ. The CDR3 spells CASSLGQGWTGYTF. The CDR3 nucleotides are TGCGCCAGCAGCTTGGGGCAGGGGTGGACTGGCTACACCTTC. Supplemented by reference TRBV5-1 and TRBJ1-2, the full variable domain reads KAGVTQTPRYLIKTRGQQVTLSCSPISGHRSVSWYQQTPGQGLQFLFEYFSETQRNKGNFPGRFSGRQFSNSRSEMNVSTLELGDSALYLCASSLGQGWTGYTFGSGTRLTVV.